The rows below give T cell receptor beta chains drawn from one sample of a study of blood T cell repertoires in COVID-19. Repertoires were generated with immunoSEQ multiplex PCR, while TCRdb's copy carries only in-frame clones and drops some. Counted here are around 350,000 clones, 85% to 90% occurring once; the ten biggest clones make up 3%. What was sequenced was peripheral blood. The source of these receptors is a human donor in a cohort sampled during active COVID-19. Both conserved end residues are part of each CDR3. Clone size is not always given. Where it is, it says once, few, many or a class for expanded clones.

v_gene	j_gene	abundance	CDR3aa
TRBV27	TRBJ1-4	NA	CATQLRQGPGKLFF
TRBV5-8	TRBJ2-1	NA	CASSFFSGGSNNEQFF
TRBV5-1	TRBJ2-1	once	CASSSEPGLEYADEQFF
TRBV30	TRBJ1-1	NA	CAWSVVENTEAFF
TRBV30	TRBJ1-2	once	CATTRTYPTNYGYTF
TRBV29-1	TRBJ2-7	NA	CSAQGEPRLAGDHRSYEQYF
TRBV5-1	TRBJ2-7	once	CASSLVEGGEQYF
TRBV18	TRBJ1-5	few	CASSPTTDFSNQPQHF
TRBV6-1	TRBJ2-7	NA	CASSEGLSGEPSEQYF
TRBV18	TRBJ2-6	NA	CASSRAGRDSGANVLTF
TRBV7-6	TRBJ2-7	NA	CASSVGTSGSSYYEQYF
TRBV19	TRBJ1-4	NA	CASHVRGRNEKLFF
TRBV5-8	TRBJ1-2	NA	CASSLITDYGYTF
TRBV7-8	TRBJ1-3	once	CASSLTGFSGNTIYF
TRBV11-3	TRBJ2-3	NA	CASSLQGDNTDTQYF
TRBV11-3	TRBJ1-1	NA	CASSLDGGEAFF
TRBV5-1	TRBJ2-3	once	CASSLTSSGPDTQYF
TRBV7-8	TRBJ2-3	NA	CASSLYAGGTTDTQYF
TRBV7-8	TRBJ2-3	few	CASSRAGGGASDTQYF
TRBV19	TRBJ1-1	once	CASSDRWTGDTEAFF
TRBV5-6	TRBJ1-6	NA	CASSLVDRDNSPLHF
TRBV12-3/TRBV12-4	TRBJ1-2	NA	CASRQGPGGGYTF
TRBV28	TRBJ2-2	NA	CASSLSREGVGELFF
TRBV20-1	TRBJ2-7	NA	CSASLPGLGWEQYF
TRBV15	TRBJ2-3	NA	CATSRDGQQITDTQYF
TRBV7-3	TRBJ2-1	NA	CASSSRPDYAQEQFF
TRBV27	TRBJ1-2	NA	CASSPLGVKHGYTF
TRBV5-6	TRBJ2-7	NA	CASSLGGSREKLVHEQYF
TRBV28	TRBJ2-7	once	CASAGAVHEQYF
TRBV5-6	TRBJ2-4	NA	CASSLFAGQGARNIQYF
TRBV30	TRBJ1-5	once	CAWSVGGSPQHF